Listed below are T cell receptor beta chains from one sample, sequenced in a study of response to subunit inactivated influenza vaccine. TCRdb fed the RT-PCR reads into MiXCR, producing one record per CDR3 protein. The table records almost 600,000 distinct CDR3 sequences, 12% to 15% of them present only once. This sample comprised PBMCs from blood, obtained approximately 12 days after vaccination. Every receptor here comes from a man aged 45-60 years who received an inactivated influenza vaccine. Each CDR3 is given with its conserved first and last residue. D genes are given only for firm matches. For some rows the clone size is stated as once, few or many, or as a class when expanded; others skip it.

v_gene: TRBV4-3
d_gene: TRBD1
j_gene: TRBJ2-7
abundance: many
CDR3aa: CASSQSTGGKQYF
CDR3nt: TGCGCCAGCAGCCAGTCCACAGGGGGGAAGCAGTACTTC

v_gene: TRBV20-1
d_gene: NA
j_gene: TRBJ1-4
abundance: many
CDR3aa: CSAKFTGATNEKLFF
CDR3nt: TGCAGTGCTAAATTCACAGGTGCAACTAATGAAAAACTGTTTTTT

v_gene: TRBV6-2/TRBV6-3
d_gene: TRBD2
j_gene: TRBJ2-7
abundance: few
CDR3aa: CASSYSRREEGRYEQYF
CDR3nt: TGTGCCAGCAGTTACTCCAGGCGGGAGGAGGGCCGCTACGAGCAGTACTTC

v_gene: TRBV5-5
d_gene: TRBD1
j_gene: TRBJ2-6
abundance: few
CDR3aa: CASSGEGTGLSGANVLTF
CDR3nt: TGTGCCAGCAGCGGAGAAGGGACAGGACTCTCTGGGGCCAACGTCCTGACTTTC

v_gene: TRBV19
d_gene: NA
j_gene: TRBJ2-1
abundance: NA
CDR3aa: CASSRDSEQFF
CDR3nt: TGTGCCAGTAGTAGAGACAGTGAGCAGTTCTTC

v_gene: TRBV27
d_gene: NA
j_gene: TRBJ2-3
abundance: NA
CDR3aa: CASSNRGAQANTQYF
CDR3nt: TGTGCCAGCAGTAATCGGGGGGCGCAAGCAAATACGCAGTATTTT

v_gene: TRBV29-1
d_gene: NA
j_gene: TRBJ2-7
abundance: few
CDR3aa: CSALTYEQYF
CDR3nt: TGCAGCGCCCTCACCTACGAGCAGTACTTC

v_gene: TRBV11-2
d_gene: NA
j_gene: TRBJ2-2
abundance: NA
CDR3aa: CASSSTDPFTGELFF
CDR3nt: TGTGCCAGCAGCTCCACGGACCCTTTCACCGGGGAGCTGTTTTTT

v_gene: TRBV20-1
d_gene: NA
j_gene: TRBJ2-7
abundance: many
CDR3aa: CSARDRRGGYEQYF
CDR3nt: TGCAGTGCGAGGGACAGGAGGGGGGGGTACGAGCAGTACTTC

v_gene: TRBV10-2
d_gene: NA
j_gene: TRBJ2-1
abundance: many
CDR3aa: CASSESTRGEQFF
CDR3nt: TGCGCCAGCAGTGAGTCCACTAGGGGGGAGCAGTTCTTC

v_gene: TRBV4-1
d_gene: NA
j_gene: TRBJ2-5
abundance: few
CDR3aa: CASSQIVREGETQYF
CDR3nt: TGCGCCAGCAGCCAAATAGTCAGGGAAGGAGAGACCCAGTACTTC

v_gene: TRBV10-3
d_gene: NA
j_gene: TRBJ2-1
abundance: once
CDR3aa: CAISESGGAVSYNEQFF
CDR3nt: TGTGCCATCAGTGAGTCAGGAGGAGCCGTCTCCTACAATGAGCAGTTCTTC

v_gene: TRBV4-3
d_gene: NA
j_gene: TRBJ2-1
abundance: NA
CDR3aa: CASSQGLVNEQFF
CDR3nt: TGCGCCAGCAGCCAAGGGCTGGTCAATGAGCAGTTCTTC

v_gene: TRBV20-1
d_gene: NA
j_gene: TRBJ1-6
abundance: NA
CDR3aa: CSARQQESPLHF
CDR3nt: TGCAGTGCCCGACAACAGGAGTCACCCCTCCACTTT

v_gene: TRBV11-2
d_gene: NA
j_gene: TRBJ2-3
abundance: many
CDR3aa: CASSPGRTQYF
CDR3nt: TGTGCCAGCAGTCCGGGGCGTACGCAGTATTTT

v_gene: TRBV5-4
d_gene: NA
j_gene: TRBJ2-2
abundance: NA
CDR3aa: CASSSLTGGVAGELFF
CDR3nt: TGTGCCAGCAGCTCTCTAACTGGCGGGGTCGCCGGGGAGCTGTTTTTT

v_gene: TRBV9
d_gene: TRBD2
j_gene: TRBJ2-3
abundance: few
CDR3aa: CASSATSGETDTQYF
CDR3nt: TGTGCCAGCAGCGCGACTAGCGGGGAAACAGATACGCAGTATTTT

v_gene: TRBV5-5
d_gene: NA
j_gene: TRBJ2-2
abundance: few
CDR3aa: CASSFASTGELFF
CDR3nt: TGTGCCAGCAGCTTTGCGTCCACCGGGGAGCTGTTTTTT

v_gene: TRBV7-2
d_gene: TRBD1
j_gene: TRBJ2-2
abundance: few
CDR3aa: CASSPTTGAPTGELFF
CDR3nt: TGTGCCAGCAGCCCGACGACAGGGGCGCCCACCGGGGAGCTGTTTTTT

v_gene: TRBV10-3
d_gene: TRBD1
j_gene: TRBJ2-7
abundance: NA
CDR3aa: CAVGDSSSYEQYF
CDR3nt: TGTGCCGTGGGGGACAGTAGCTCCTACGAGCAGTACTTC

v_gene: TRBV14
d_gene: NA
j_gene: TRBJ2-7
abundance: few
CDR3aa: CASSQVGGGEQYF
CDR3nt: TGTGCCAGCAGCCAAGTAGGCGGAGGGGAGCAGTACTTC

v_gene: TRBV29-1
d_gene: TRBD1
j_gene: TRBJ2-7
abundance: many
CDR3aa: CSARVDRGLNEQYF
CDR3nt: TGCAGCGCCCGAGTGGACAGGGGGCTGAACGAGCAGTACTTC

v_gene: TRBV11-2
d_gene: NA
j_gene: TRBJ1-1
abundance: NA
CDR3aa: CASSPSITEAFF
CDR3nt: TGTGCCAGCAGCCCTAGTATCACTGAAGCTTTCTTT

v_gene: TRBV3-1
d_gene: TRBD2
j_gene: TRBJ2-3
abundance: NA
CDR3aa: CASSYTGTTTDTQYF
CDR3nt: TGTGCCAGCAGCTACACCGGGACTACCACAGATACGCAGTATTTT

v_gene: TRBV7-9
d_gene: NA
j_gene: TRBJ2-5
abundance: NA
CDR3aa: CASSSTQGRETQYF
CDR3nt: TGTGCCAGCAGCTCTACTCAGGGGCGGGAGACCCAGTACTTC

v_gene: TRBV6-5
d_gene: NA
j_gene: TRBJ2-6
abundance: few
CDR3aa: CASSYGELSGANVLTF
CDR3nt: TGTGCCAGCAGTTACGGGGAACTCTCTGGGGCCAACGTCCTGACTTTC

v_gene: TRBV6-5
d_gene: NA
j_gene: TRBJ2-6
abundance: NA
CDR3aa: CASSYSASTLGANVLTF
CDR3nt: TGTGCCAGCAGTTACTCGGCCAGCACTCTGGGGGCCAACGTCCTGACTTTC

v_gene: TRBV19
d_gene: TRBD2
j_gene: TRBJ2-1
abundance: NA
CDR3aa: CASSMTSSSHNEQFF
CDR3nt: TGTGCCAGTAGTATGACTAGCTCTTCCCACAATGAGCAGTTCTTC

v_gene: TRBV7-2
d_gene: NA
j_gene: TRBJ2-3
abundance: NA
CDR3aa: CASSPRAGRRATDTQYF
CDR3nt: TGTGCCAGCAGCCCCCGGGCAGGACGGCGGGCCACAGATACGCAGTATTTT

v_gene: TRBV29-1
d_gene: NA
j_gene: TRBJ2-3
abundance: few
CDR3aa: CSVRRVGSDTQYF
CDR3nt: TGCAGCGTTAGGAGGGTTGGGTCAGATACGCAGTATTTT

v_gene: TRBV4-1
d_gene: NA
j_gene: TRBJ1-2
abundance: few
CDR3aa: CASSQRIGMRYGYTF
CDR3nt: TGCGCCAGCAGCCAAAGGATAGGGATGAGATATGGCTACACCTTC

v_gene: TRBV6-1
d_gene: NA
j_gene: TRBJ2-3
abundance: few
CDR3aa: CASTEYGTDTQYF
CDR3nt: TGTGCCAGCACTGAGTACGGCACAGATACGCAGTATTTT

v_gene: TRBV16
d_gene: NA
j_gene: TRBJ2-2
abundance: NA
CDR3aa: CASAGTHLVRELFF
CDR3nt: TGTGCCAGCGCCGGGACCCATCTTGTCAGGGAGCTGTTTTTT

v_gene: TRBV29-1
d_gene: NA
j_gene: TRBJ2-7
abundance: NA
CDR3aa: CSVKPGHQGYEQYF
CDR3nt: TGCAGCGTAAAACCGGGACACCAGGGATACGAGCAGTACTTC

v_gene: TRBV6-1
d_gene: TRBD1
j_gene: TRBJ1-6
abundance: NA
CDR3aa: CATGTGNSPLHF
CDR3nt: TGTGCCACCGGGACAGGGAATTCACCCCTCCACTTT

v_gene: TRBV7-6
d_gene: TRBD1
j_gene: TRBJ2-3
abundance: NA
CDR3aa: CASSPDRGADTQYF
CDR3nt: TGTGCCAGCAGCCCGGACAGGGGGGCAGATACGCAGTATTTT

v_gene: TRBV15
d_gene: TRBD1
j_gene: TRBJ2-2
abundance: once
CDR3aa: CATSTGRGLRGELFF
CDR3nt: TGTGCCACCAGCACAGGCAGGGGGCTCCGAGGGGAGCTGTTTTTT

v_gene: TRBV7-8
d_gene: NA
j_gene: TRBJ2-3
abundance: few
CDR3aa: CASSTPPAGGTQYF
CDR3nt: TGTGCCAGCAGCACCCCACCCGCTGGGGGTACGCAGTATTTT

v_gene: TRBV5-1
d_gene: TRBD2
j_gene: TRBJ2-3
abundance: many
CDR3aa: CASSLGRGGTDTQYF
CDR3nt: TGCGCCAGCAGCTTGGGGCGGGGGGGCACAGATACGCAGTATTTT

v_gene: TRBV2
d_gene: NA
j_gene: TRBJ2-2
abundance: NA
CDR3aa: CASLRDIGAGELFF
CDR3nt: TGTGCCAGCCTCAGGGACATTGGGGCCGGGGAGCTGTTTTTT

v_gene: TRBV28
d_gene: NA
j_gene: TRBJ1-3
abundance: few
CDR3aa: CASSTTGADSGNTIYF
CDR3nt: TGTGCCAGCAGTACAACCGGGGCCGACTCTGGAAACACCATATATTTT

v_gene: TRBV12-3/TRBV12-4
d_gene: NA
j_gene: TRBJ2-7
abundance: NA
CDR3aa: CASTSSGVREQYF
CDR3nt: TGTGCCAGCACATCCAGTGGCGTTCGCGAGCAGTACTTC

v_gene: TRBV20-1
d_gene: TRBD2
j_gene: TRBJ2-3
abundance: few
CDR3aa: CSAHGTTSTDTQYF
CDR3nt: TGCAGTGCCCATGGGACTACTAGCACAGATACGCAGTATTTT

v_gene: TRBV7-9
d_gene: TRBD1
j_gene: TRBJ1-5
abundance: NA
CDR3aa: CATSGTGGYSNQPQHF
CDR3nt: TGTGCCACCTCCGGGACAGGAGGTTATAGCAATCAGCCCCAGCATTTT

v_gene: TRBV2
d_gene: NA
j_gene: TRBJ1-5
abundance: NA
CDR3aa: CASSEQVYQPQHF
CDR3nt: TGTGCCAGCAGTGAACAGGTCTATCAGCCCCAGCATTTT

v_gene: TRBV20-1
d_gene: NA
j_gene: TRBJ2-3
abundance: few
CDR3aa: CSAVPSTDTQYF
CDR3nt: TGCAGTGCTGTTCCTAGCACAGATACGCAGTATTTT

v_gene: TRBV6-2/TRBV6-3
d_gene: NA
j_gene: TRBJ1-6
abundance: few
CDR3aa: CASRTENSYNSPLHF
CDR3nt: TGTGCCAGCAGGACGGAGAACTCCTATAATTCACCCCTCCACTTT

v_gene: TRBV15
d_gene: NA
j_gene: TRBJ1-6
abundance: few
CDR3aa: CATSRDVGSSYNSPLHF
CDR3nt: TGTGCCACCAGCAGAGATGTAGGGAGCTCCTATAATTCACCCCTCCACTTT

v_gene: TRBV6-1
d_gene: NA
j_gene: TRBJ2-7
abundance: few
CDR3aa: CASSPRWVGEQYF
CDR3nt: TGTGCCAGCAGCCCCCGTTGGGTCGGCGAGCAGTACTTC

v_gene: TRBV7-7
d_gene: NA
j_gene: TRBJ1-3
abundance: many
CDR3aa: CASSLSLGDTIYF
CDR3nt: TGTGCCAGCAGCCTCTCATTGGGGGACACCATATATTTT

v_gene: TRBV4-1
d_gene: NA
j_gene: TRBJ1-1
abundance: NA
CDR3aa: CASSQTPGGTEAFF
CDR3nt: TGCGCCAGCAGCCAAACACCGGGGGGCACTGAAGCTTTCTTT

v_gene: TRBV6-5
d_gene: TRBD2
j_gene: TRBJ2-1
abundance: NA
CDR3aa: CASSYDTSGNNEQFF
CDR3nt: TGTGCCAGCAGTTACGACACTAGCGGGAATAATGAGCAGTTCTTC

v_gene: TRBV4-2
d_gene: NA
j_gene: TRBJ2-5
abundance: NA
CDR3aa: CASSQDRRTEETQYF
CDR3nt: TGTGCCAGCAGCCAAGATCGGCGGACAGAAGAGACCCAGTACTTC

v_gene: TRBV29-1
d_gene: NA
j_gene: TRBJ2-1
abundance: many
CDR3aa: CSVPHRDRKYNEQFF
CDR3nt: TGCAGCGTTCCGCATCGGGACCGAAAATACAATGAGCAGTTCTTC

v_gene: TRBV4-3
d_gene: NA
j_gene: TRBJ2-6
abundance: few
CDR3aa: CASSQDQGTFGANVLTF
CDR3nt: TGCGCCAGCAGCCAAGACCAGGGTACGTTCGGGGCCAACGTCCTGACTTTC

v_gene: TRBV29-1
d_gene: NA
j_gene: TRBJ2-3
abundance: NA
CDR3aa: CSGRTDTQYF
CDR3nt: TGCAGCGGACGAACAGATACGCAGTATTTT

v_gene: TRBV15
d_gene: NA
j_gene: TRBJ1-3
abundance: few
CDR3aa: CATSREGSGHSGNTIYF
CDR3nt: TGTGCCACCAGCAGAGAGGGCAGCGGACACTCTGGAAACACCATATATTTT

v_gene: TRBV20-1
d_gene: TRBD2
j_gene: TRBJ2-1
abundance: NA
CDR3aa: CSVSQRERRYNEQFF
CDR3nt: TGCAGTGTGTCCCAGCGGGAAAGACGCTACAATGAGCAGTTCTTC

v_gene: TRBV12-3/TRBV12-4
d_gene: NA
j_gene: TRBJ1-1
abundance: few
CDR3aa: CASSLALKVEAFF
CDR3nt: TGTGCCAGCAGTTTAGCGCTGAAGGTTGAGGCTTTCTTT

v_gene: TRBV7-9
d_gene: NA
j_gene: TRBJ1-4
abundance: few
CDR3aa: CASSPEGVNEKLFF
CDR3nt: TGTGCCAGCAGCCCGGAGGGGGTTAATGAAAAACTGTTTTTT